The 15 T cell receptor beta chains given below trace back to one sample, sequenced in a study of T cells after yellow fever vaccination. TCRdb re-called the 5' RACE reads through MiXCR, storing one row per CDR3 protein. The table records 450,000 to 550,000 distinct CDR3 sequences, under 25% of them present only once. Sample: PBMCs, taken 15 days after the yellow fever booster vaccination. These receptors were taken from a man between 25 and 39 years old who received the YFV17D yellow fever vaccine.

The chain carries TRBV7-9 and TRBJ2-5; 8 nucleotides align to TRBD1. V trimming: 4 bases; J trimming: 6 bases; junction bases outside the gene matches: 7. Per the germline V gene, CDR1 is SEHNR and CDR2 is FQNEAQ (reference sequence). The CDR3 extends over 14 amino acids. The CDR3 coding sequence is TGTGCCAGCAGCTCGTGGACAGGGCACCAGACCCAGTACTTC. This gives the protein CASSSWTGHQTQYF.

The chain has TRBV20-1 and TRBJ2-5; weak D call: TRBD2 (5 bases). Per the germline V gene, CDR1 is DFQATT and CDR2 is SNEGSKA (reference sequence). This CDR3 comprises 13 residues. Trimming shortened V by 4 bases and J by 1 base, and 10 bases separated the two germline ends. CDR3 sequence reads: CSANGRAQETQYF. The CDR3 nucleotides read TGCAGTGCTAATGGGAGAGCCCAAGAGACCCAGTACTTC.

The J gene is TRBJ2-1, the V gene TRBV7-9; 9 bases fit TRBD2. J was trimmed by 5 bases and V by 3 bases; bases with no gene match: 5. The CDR3 consists of 15 residues. The germline gives CDR1 SEHNR, CDR2 FQNEAQ (reference sequence). CDR3 region: CASSFRLADNNEQFF. The CDR3 nucleotides read TGTGCCAGCAGCTTCAGACTAGCGGATAACAATGAGCAGTTCTTC.

This clonotype was counted between two and nine times. J is TRBJ2-1 and V is TRBV29-1; 8 bases match TRBD2. CDR1 SQVTM and CDR2 ANQGSEA come from the germline V gene. V trimming: 2 bases; J trimming: 8 bases; junction bases outside the gene matches: 11. This CDR3 spans 15 amino acids. The CDR3 is CSVEPAGGRRYEQFF. The CDR3, as DNA: TGCAGCGTTGAACCTGCGGGGGGCAGGCGGTATGAGCAGTTCTTC.

This clonotype was counted only a few times. The gene calls are TRBV5-6 and TRBJ2-7; D possibly corresponds to TRBD2 (5 bases). V was shortened by 3 bases and J by 11 bases, with 12 bases between the two germline ends. Germline V gene lookup returns CDR1 SGHDT and CDR2 YYEEEE. This CDR3 has 11 amino acids. CDR3 nucleotide sequence: TGTGCCAGCAGCTACTCTGGGCGGGAGTACTTC. This codes for CASSYSGREYF.

This clonotype was detected only a few times. The rearrangement joins TRBV20-1 to TRBJ2-1; 7 nucleotides match TRBD2. The CDR3 is 12 residues long. V lost 6 bases to trimming and J lost 7 bases; unmatched junction nucleotides: 6. The germline V gene encodes CDR1 DFQATT and CDR2 SNEGSKA (reference sequence). CDR3 amino acids: CSARRGVNEQFF. The CDR3 DNA reads as TGCAGTGCAAGACGGGGGGTTAATGAGCAGTTCTTC.

V usage is TRBV6-1 and J usage is TRBJ2-2; no clear D gene. Germline assignment: CDR1 MNHNS and CDR2 SASEGT. CDR3 size: 13 residues. Trimming removed 11 bases from V and 3 bases from J, with 13 bases in between. The CDR3 region has the DNA TGTGCCGGACGGATGGTAGACACCGGGGAGCTGTTTTTT. This sequence encodes CAGRMVDTGELFF.

This clonotype has only a few counts. The rearrangement links TRBV27 to TRBJ2-1; TRBD2 agrees at 9 bases. This CDR3 comprises 16 residues. CDR1 and CDR2 from the germline V gene are MNHEY and SMNVEV (reference sequence). The J segment lost 5 bases and the V segment lost 5 bases, leaving 10 bases of the junction unmatched. CDR3 residues: CASSPNSGRANNEQFF. CDR3 in DNA: TGTGCCAGCAGTCCAAATAGCGGGAGAGCTAACAATGAGCAGTTCTTC.

This clonotype was counted at least ten times. The chain recombines TRBV6-1 with TRBJ2-7, with D perhaps TRBD1 or TRBD2 (5 bases each). The CDR3 sequence is 12 residues long. V lost 7 bases and J lost 0, with 7 bases in between. Germline CDR1 is MNHNS and CDR2 is SASEGT. Here the CDR3 reads CASTGSSYEQYF. The CDR3 DNA is TGTGCCAGCACAGGGAGCTCCTACGAGCAGTACTTC.

V gene TRBV24-1 combines with J gene TRBJ2-2; no reliable D call. CDR3 length equals 15 residues. Germline-derived CDR1 and CDR2 are KGHDR and SFDVKD. V was clipped by 4 bases and J by 4 bases, with 12 bases between them. CDR3 sequence (DNA): TGTGCCACCAGTGACCCAAGTAGAGTCACCGGGGAGCTGTTTTTT. Encoded protein: CATSDPSRVTGELFF.

This clonotype was observed a few times. This rearrangement joins TRBV20-1 to TRBJ2-4; 9 bases align to TRBD2. V lost 6 bases to trimming and J lost 0 bases; unmatched junction nucleotides: 6. This CDR3 contains 15 residues. CDR1 is DFQATT and CDR2 is SNEGSKA in the germline V gene (reference sequence). The CDR3 DNA reads TGCAGTGCCCACGGGACTAGCCTAGCCAAAAACATTCAGTACTTC. Translated, it gives CSAHGTSLAKNIQYF.

This clonotype has only a few counts. V usage is TRBV20-1 and J usage is TRBJ2-3; tentatively, D is TRBD1 (5 bases). The V and J ends lost 7 bases and 6 bases respectively, with 11 bases between them. The CDR3 is made up of 11 amino acids. CDR1 and CDR2 from the germline V gene are DFQATT and SNEGSKA (reference sequence). The CDR3 coding sequence is TGCAGTGGCAGGGTCGAGGATACGCAGTATTTT. It is translated as CSGRVEDTQYF.

The rearrangement links TRBV7-9 to TRBJ2-5; D gene unclear. In germline, CDR1 is SEHNR, CDR2 FQNEAQ (reference sequence). The V gene lost 2 bases and the J gene lost 3 bases, with 10 bases spanning the gap. The CDR3 contains 14 residues. The CDR3 spells CASSLHGPEETQYF. The DNA of the CDR3 is TGTGCCAGCAGCTTACACGGACCAGAAGAGACCCAGTACTTC.

This chain links TRBV29-1 with TRBJ2-7, with D possibly being TRBD2 (5 bases). Trimming shortened V by 6 bases and J by 4 bases, and 13 bases separated the two germline ends. This CDR3 contains 12 residues. Germline assignment: CDR1 SQVTM and CDR2 ANQGSEA. CDR3 DNA sequence: TGCAGCGTAGCGGTGTTAGGGTACGAGCAGTACTTC. Translating it yields CSVAVLGYEQYF.

CDR3 in DNA: TGCAGTGCTAGTTTTCCGGGACCGGGGGATGAGCAGTTCTTC. Protein product: CSASFPGPGDEQFF. The chain has TRBV20-1 and TRBJ2-1; D is perhaps TRBD2 (6 bases). Trimming took off 3 bases at V and 8 bases at J, with 17 bases between the two ends. The CDR3 has 14 amino acids. Germline V gene sequence: CDR1 DFQATT, CDR2 SNEGSKA (reference sequence).